The sequence of this T cell receptor beta chain was determined in a study of T cells in localized non-small cell lung cancer. Study-level results: Higher blood T cell density tracked longer overall survival.

Germline CDR1 is MNHEY and CDR2 is SMNVEV (reference sequence). After removal of 4 bases from V and 4 bases from J, the junction contained 7 bases not matched to a gene. The CDR3 runs 15 residues. The assay was immunoSEQ multiplex PCR, and TCRdb's table has in-frame clones only and misses some. The sample shows 70,000 to 85,000 clones, around 85% of them seen only once. Note on this clone: Its antigen is undetermined.

The clonotype originates from a female donor over 55 with stage I lung adenocarcinoma. Specimen: peripheral blood, collected before any cancer treatment. The V gene is TRBV27, the J gene TRBJ2-1; 7 bases match TRBD1. Here the CDR3 reads CASSSHLDRYNEQFF. The CDR3, as DNA: TGTGCCAGCAGTTCACACTTGGACAGGTACAATGAGCAGTTCTTC.